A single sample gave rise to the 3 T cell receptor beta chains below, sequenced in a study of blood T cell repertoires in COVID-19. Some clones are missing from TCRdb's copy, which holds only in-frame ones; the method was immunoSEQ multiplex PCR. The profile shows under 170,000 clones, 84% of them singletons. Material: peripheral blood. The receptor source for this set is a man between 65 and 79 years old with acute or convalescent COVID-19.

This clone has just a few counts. The CDR3 loop is CASSLGTANQPQHF. CDR3 bases: TGTGCCAGCAGCTTAGGGACAGCTAATCAGCCCCAGCATTTT. The V gene is TRBV7-8, the J gene TRBJ1-5, with D tentatively TRBD1 (6 bases). Germline V CDR1 and CDR2: SGHVS, FQNEAQ. The CDR3 is 14 amino acids. V was trimmed by 1 base and J by 4 bases, leaving 8 bases between them.

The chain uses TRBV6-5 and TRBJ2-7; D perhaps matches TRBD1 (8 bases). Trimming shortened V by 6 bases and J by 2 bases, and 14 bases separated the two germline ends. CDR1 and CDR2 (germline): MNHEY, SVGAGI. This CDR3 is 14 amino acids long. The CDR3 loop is CASRATGGAYEQYF. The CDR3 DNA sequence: TGTGCCAGCAGAGCCACAGGGGGGGCCTACGAGCAGTACTTC.

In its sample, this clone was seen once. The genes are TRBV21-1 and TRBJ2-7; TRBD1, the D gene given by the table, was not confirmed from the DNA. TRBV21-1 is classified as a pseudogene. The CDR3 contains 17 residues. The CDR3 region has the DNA TGTGCCAGAAACCGGGACAGGGTTTCAGCCTTCTCCTACGAGCAGTACTTC. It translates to CARNRDRVSAFSYEQYF.